What follows is one T cell receptor beta chain and its context. What it recognizes is unknown. These data come from a study of beta chain features in type 1 diabetes. Study-wide background: Sorted cells, roughly 100,000,000 in number, were examined across all samples. Study observations and caveats: Moderate but significant shortening of TCRB CDR3s was recorded in all four CD4+ subsets from Type 1 diabetes patients.

CD45RO/CCR7/CD25/CD127/CD95/CD27 staining was used to isolate CD4+ naive, central memory, regulatory and stem cell-like memory cells by sorting. Expressed TCRB transcripts got sequenced, as all isolated RNA was reverse transcribed. Data came from immunoSEQ multiplex PCR; TCRdb stores just in-frame clones and leaves some out. Here the sample spans approximately 240,000 clones, 16% being singletons. The TCR comes from a man younger than 40 with type 1 diabetes. The specimen was naive CD4+ T cells from blood.

The CDR3 region has the DNA TGTGCCAGCTCACCCACCGTGGGCACTGAAGCTTTCTTT. It translates to CASSPTVGTEAFF. The chain joins TRBV18 to TRBJ1-1; D ambiguous. The CDR3 spans 13 residues. Germline loops: CDR1 KGHSH, CDR2 LQKENI. V gave up 3 bases and J gave up 4 bases, with 9 bases separating them.